This entry concerns a single T cell receptor (beta chain). Antigen specificity is unknown. The data belong to a study of T cell responses to AZD1222 COVID-19 vaccine. At the level of the study: Pooling was applied to second doses at about 4 or about 12 weeks. Study results and limitations: Reports say nearly half of spike-specific TCRs go after unmutated variant regions.

Libraries were prepared by immunoSEQ multiplex PCR; TCRdb keeps only in-frame clonotypes and omits some of them. Of 120,000 to 150,000 clones detected, around 91% appear once; the ten largest clones hold 4% to 6%. V was cut by 5 bases and J by 4 bases, with 15 bases left in between. The CDR3 consists of 15 residues. CDR1 SGHAT and CDR2 FQNNGV come from the germline V gene. The chain is built from TRBV11-2 and TRBJ1-5; the D gene is possibly TRBD1 (6 bases). The sequence was collected from an adult in good health. This sample comprised peripheral blood, obtained on day 0 of AZD1222 vaccination. The CDR3 reads CASSSPEGGNQPQHF. Here the CDR3 DNA reads TGTGCCAGCAGCAGCCCTGAGGGGGGGAATCAGCCCCAGCATTTT.